The entry below gives a single T cell receptor (beta chain) sequence along with its context. Its antigen remains undetermined. No much larger clonotype is one base removed from it; base qualities were not supplied. V was cut back by 4 bases and J by 3 bases, leaving a gap of 7 bases between them. Reading from cysteine to phenylalanine, the CDR3 counts 12 amino acids. CDR3 DNA only is kept here, 36 bases in frame from base 1. The germline V gene encodes CDR1 LGHNA and CDR2 YSLEER. This sample was included in a study of T-cell memory formation after mild COVID-19 (dated by TCRdb to about 2021). Study-level background: Most TCR sequence clusters were specific to one of the two donors. Longitudinal TCRalpha and TCRbeta repertoire sequencing tracked T-cell clones expanding and contracting after mild COVID-19 in two donors. The cohort was made up of two young adult volunteers, one female and one male, who were previously healthy. Study-level results and caveats: Clones that contracted from day 15 to 85 showed balanced CD4/CD8 phenotypes, whereas a second wave of clones that expanded from day 15 to 37 leaned towards CD4+. Contracting CD4+ clones were found mainly in CM and EM memory subsets, while CD8+ clones were enriched in EMRA. The detection of some responding clones in pre-infection memory suggests that pre-existing cross-reactive memory T cells joined the SARS-CoV-2 response. Only a couple of mild cases were covered by the study, and larger cohorts that include severe cases with pre-infection samples were considered necessary. SARS-CoV-2 specificity of the second-wave clones peaking on day 37 was not confirmed.

Ficoll-Paque density gradient centrifugation was the method used to isolate PBMCs. Sequencing relied on an Illumina NovaSeq 6000. TCRalpha and TCRbeta cDNA libraries were constructed by 5'RACE with constant-segment primers, with sample barcodes and unique molecular identifiers being introduced. Trizol reagent was used to extract RNA from every sample. Libraries were amplified in two PCR steps, with a second sample barcode and Illumina TruSeq adapters added in the second step. Sequencing of the libraries was done on an Illumina NovaSeq, producing 2 x 150 bp paired-end reads. The paper's processing steps were these. Reads were demultiplexed and collapsed into UMI-guided consensus sequences with migec v1.2.7. Using mixcr v2.1.11, the UMI consensuses were aligned to TRA and TRB V and J templates and assembled into clonotypes. A clonotype was counted as expanded or contracted only if both edgeR and NoisET called the change significant, with noise models trained on biological replicates. For edgeR calls, the cutoffs were a false discovery rate-adjusted p below 0.01 and a log2 fold-change threshold of 1. As an exploratory analysis of dynamics, max-normalized trajectories of the 1000 most abundant clonotypes were examined with PCA combined with hierarchical clustering. Each responding clone was given a CD4 or CD8 phenotype based on the CD4+ and CD8+ repertoires, which had been sequenced separately. TCRdb ran its own pipeline on the public reads, namely fastp trimming at Q25 and MiXCR clone calling, and kept in-frame beta chains. Merged by CDR3 protein, the rows form single entries marked with the most common genes and DNA. These V and J calls derive from TCRdb rather than the authors' analysis. The sample profile shows under 600,000 distinct CDR3 sequences; about a fifth of them were found once. The ten largest clones represent about 8.2% of the sample.

The TCR originated in an adult woman who had mild COVID-19 (a few samples of this study predate the infection). The sample titles of this study are shuffled in the database, so cell type and time point are left out; the donor was told from shared clones. The sample taken for sequencing was PBMCs or a T cell subset sorted from them (not recorded which). Recombination joined TRBV4-3 with TRBJ2-7; no D segment can be confidently identified. The DNA sequence reads TGCGCCAGCAGCCTCCGATTCTACGAGCAGTACTTC. It is translated as CASSLRFYEQYF.